This T cell receptor (beta chain) appears in the sequencing data of a study of Graves' ophthalmopathy and Graves' hyperthyroidism. Study observations and caveats: Clonotypes were expanded in thyroid at above 0.001 frequency, and most also appeared in blood.

In this sample, this clonotype turned up many times. The antigen is undetermined. RNA transcripts served as template for amplifying TCR beta CDR3 sequences. HTBI-primed first-round RT-PCR preceded second-round multiplex PCR. Each CDR3 protein is one row after TCRdb ran MiXCR on the multiplex PCR reads. The data contain 450,000 or so distinct CDR3 sequences, under 15% of them singletons. The source is a woman between 25 and 40 years old with Graves' ophthalmopathy. Sequenced input: blood.

The CDR3 loop reads CASSLYPGDYGYTF. The CDR3 DNA reads TGTGCCAGCAGTTTATACCCAGGGGACTATGGCTACACCTTC. The V call is TRBV28, the J call TRBJ1-2; D possibly corresponds to TRBD1 (6 bases). V dropped 1 base and J dropped 3 bases, with 9 bases sitting between them. Germline-derived CDR1 and CDR2 are MDHEN and SYDVKM. This CDR3 comprises 14 residues.